A selection of T cell receptor beta chains follows, all from one sample in a study of cytomegalovirus exposure and HLA in healthy donors. The table came from immunoSEQ multiplex PCR; TCRdb's copy has only in-frame clones and leaves some out. Altogether some 140,000 clones are present, about four fifths being singletons, with the ten largest covering over 2.5%. Sequenced: PBMCs. The source of these receptors is a man younger than 35 in good health and CMV-seronegative. The CDR3 runs from the conserved cysteine through the conserved F or W. The D gene is left open where the match is weak. Rows give clone size only sometimes, using once, few, many, or a class for an expanded clone.

v_gene	d_gene	j_gene	abundance	CDR3aa
TRBV5-6	TRBD1	TRBJ1-6	few	CASSRQTGNAAPLHF
TRBV19	TRBD2	TRBJ2-2	-	CASGWPSGLTGELFF
TRBV4-1	-	TRBJ1-3	-	CASSQGPNREGNTIYF
TRBV19	TRBD2	TRBJ2-5	-	CASSRASLAGGQETQYF
TRBV25-1	TRBD2	TRBJ2-5	-	CASRPSGAWETQYF
TRBV4-3	TRBD1	TRBJ2-2	-	CASSQGQDPNTGELFF
TRBV27	-	TRBJ2-1	-	CASSAAYRASYNEQFF
TRBV2	-	TRBJ1-5	-	CASSEQAGGQPQHF
TRBV2	TRBD1	TRBJ1-2	-	CASSVGSPGTGRGYTF
TRBV27	TRBD1	TRBJ1-1	-	CASSLTGDLNTEAFF
TRBV27	TRBD2	TRBJ2-2	few	CASSPVRGAVTGELFF
TRBV7-8	TRBD2	TRBJ2-5	-	CASSLAPRTSGGTKETQYF
TRBV27	-	TRBJ2-1	-	CASSLLGDEQFF
TRBV28	-	TRBJ1-3	-	CASSLGGSGNTIYF
TRBV30	TRBD1	TRBJ1-5	-	CAWSGQGNSNQPQHF
TRBV2	TRBD1	TRBJ2-3	-	CASGLGQGTDTQYF
TRBV11-1	-	TRBJ2-4	-	CASSGRGSVAKNIQYF
TRBV4-1	-	TRBJ1-1	few	CASSPSTGTMNTEAFF
TRBV2	-	TRBJ1-1	-	CASSELKLEAFF
TRBV6-5	-	TRBJ1-1	once	CASSYSRVNTEAFF
TRBV4-3	TRBD1	TRBJ1-1	few	CASSYGGTATEAFF
TRBV5-5	-	TRBJ2-3	-	CASSYPQGADTQYF
TRBV7-9	-	TRBJ2-1	-	CASRGPEGSYNEQFF
TRBV11-3	-	TRBJ2-1	-	CASSHGQHGGGDNEQFF
TRBV6-5	-	TRBJ1-1	-	CASSSPRPTEAFF
TRBV28	TRBD1	TRBJ2-1	-	CASSPDPGQGANNEQFF
TRBV7-3	TRBD1	TRBJ1-1	-	CASSSQGLTEAFF
TRBV5-1	-	TRBJ1-2	-	CASSLSSGAYGYTF
TRBV19	TRBD1	TRBJ1-1	-	CASSYRPDRGYGEAFF
TRBV7-2	TRBD1	TRBJ1-6	-	CASSPSDRGGSPLHF
TRBV5-1	TRBD2	TRBJ2-4	-	CASAGLAGVQNIQYF
TRBV6-1	TRBD1	TRBJ1-5	-	CASSDRGLNQPQHF
TRBV4-1	-	TRBJ1-1	-	CASSHADRLNTEAFF
TRBV5-4	TRBD1	TRBJ1-1	-	CASSLEQGAEAFF
TRBV27	TRBD2	TRBJ2-3	few	CASSSLVRGGGADDTQYF
TRBV9	-	TRBJ2-5	-	CASSVRAGEETQYF
TRBV5-5	-	TRBJ1-1	-	CASSLVGKNTEAFF
TRBV6-5	TRBD2	TRBJ2-1	few	CASSSQTSPWGNEQFF
TRBV23-1	-	TRBJ2-5	-	CASSPPGVQETQYF
TRBV7-9	-	TRBJ1-4	-	CASSPPGRMAEKLFF
TRBV5-6	TRBD1	TRBJ1-2	-	CASSLQGANYGYTF
TRBV5-3	TRBD1	TRBJ2-1	-	CARSLGQVRSYNEQFF
TRBV28	TRBD2	TRBJ2-3	-	CASSLWPSGGDEPTSTDTQYF
TRBV10-3	-	TRBJ1-1	-	CAISDRGLYTEAFF